One and the same sample provided the 13 T cell receptor beta chains below, sequenced in a study of OX40 agonist ivuxolimab in advanced cancers. The table came from immunoSEQ multiplex PCR; TCRdb's copy has only in-frame clones and leaves some out. Seen here are 77,000 or so clones, more than 80% observed once, and the top ten hold approximately 2.2%. This specimen was CD4+ or CD8+ T cells sorted from blood, taken in a trial of the OX40 agonist ivuxolimab. The origin of the receptors is an adult with an advanced solid tumor such as melanoma, head and neck, liver or kidney cancer.

The count of this clone is one. The chain uses TRBV29-1 and TRBJ2-7; D gene ambiguous. This CDR3 contains 13 residues. V dropped 3 bases and J dropped 3 bases, with 12 bases sitting between them. In germline, CDR1 is SQVTM, CDR2 ANQGSEA. The CDR3 loop reads CSVDREGYYEQYF. CDR3 sequence (DNA): TGCAGCGTTGATAGGGAAGGTTACTACGAGCAGTACTTC.

The rearrangement joins TRBV27 to TRBJ2-7; perhaps TRBD1 as D (7 bases). Per germline, CDR1 MNHEY and CDR2 SMNVEV (reference sequence). This CDR3 has 13 amino acids. V gave up 8 bases and J gave up 5 bases, with 16 bases separating them. CDR3 amino acids: CASARRGRDEQYF. CDR3 in DNA: TGTGCCAGCGCGAGGAGGGGGCGGGACGAGCAGTACTTC.

The CDR3 region has the DNA TGCGCCAGCAGGGGGACTAGCGGGACCAAAAACATTCAGTACTTC. As protein: CASRGTSGTKNIQYF. The rearrangement joins TRBV5-1 to TRBJ2-4; 13 bases line up with TRBD2. From germline, CDR1 is SGHRS and CDR2 YFSETQ. V was clipped by 5 bases and J by 2 bases; unmatched bases: 1. The CDR3 is 15 residues long. The complete variable domain, with remaining parts taken from reference TRBV5-1 and TRBJ2-4, reads KAGVTQTPRYLIKTRGQQVTLSCSPISGHRSVSWYQQTPGQGLQFLFEYFSETQRNKGNFPGRFSGRQFSNSRSEMNVSTLELGDSALYLCASRGTSGTKNIQYFGAGTRLSVL.

This chain uses TRBV5-8 with TRBJ2-7; D unclear. The germline gives CDR1 SGHTS, CDR2 YDEGEE. V gave up 5 bases and J gave up 0 bases, with 12 bases separating them. The CDR3 loop spans 14 amino acids. The CDR3 DNA reads as TGTGCCAGCAGTCTCCCAAGCCCCTCCTACGAGCAGTACTTC. Residues: CASSLPSPSYEQYF.

The sample holds one count of this clone. This rearrangement joins TRBV4-2 to TRBJ2-1; TRBD2 matches at 11 bases. Germline assignment: CDR1 LGHNA and CDR2 YNFKEQ. After removal of 0 bases from V and 0 bases from J, the junction contained 7 bases not matched to a gene. The CDR3 contains 19 residues. The CDR3 region is CASSQERGSGGVSYNEQFF. CDR3 nucleotide sequence: TGTGCCAGCAGCCAAGAGCGGGGTAGCGGGGGGGTCTCCTACAATGAGCAGTTCTTC.

The chain has TRBV19 and TRBJ2-1; D ambiguous. CDR3 length: 12 residues. CDR1 and CDR2 from the germline V gene are LNHDA and SQIVND (reference sequence). The germline V and J ends were trimmed by 0 bases and 14 bases, with 11 bases remaining between them. CDR3 loop: CASSIEQREKFF. The CDR3, as DNA: TGTGCCAGTAGTATAGAGCAGAGAGAGAAGTTCTTC.

The V and J genes are TRBV27 and TRBJ1-1; tentative D call: TRBD1 (6 bases). CDR3 size: 11 residues. V lost 4 bases and J 9 bases, leaving 9 bases between the germline ends. Germline V gene sequence: CDR1 MNHEY, CDR2 SMNVEV (reference sequence). The CDR3 bases are TGTGCCAGCAGTTATGGACAGAAAGCTTTCTTT. This sequence encodes CASSYGQKAFF.

The genes are TRBV9 and TRBJ2-7; D unclear. Per germline, CDR1 SGDLS and CDR2 YYNGEE. The CDR3 consists of 11 residues. The V gene lost 5 bases and the J gene lost 3 bases, with 6 bases spanning the gap. The CDR3 here is CASSEYYEQYF. The CDR3 DNA is TGTGCCAGCAGTGAATACTACGAGCAGTACTTC.

The chain couples TRBV5-6 to TRBJ2-2; no clear D gene. The CDR3 runs 15 residues. CDR1 SGHDT and CDR2 YYEEEE come from the germline V gene. The V end lost 4 bases, the J end lost 0 bases, and 10 bases lay between the germline ends. This CDR3 reads CASSIPGSNTGELFF. CDR3 nucleotides: TGTGCCAGCAGCATCCCGGGTTCGAACACCGGGGAGCTGTTTTTT.

The CDR3 DNA is TGTGCCAGCAGTTTTATAACTTCTATGAGATCGCCGGCCGGGGAGCTGTTTTTT. Encoded protein: CASSFITSMRSPAGELFF. The chain uses TRBV28 and TRBJ2-2; D not resolved. The length of the CDR3 is 18 residues. Trimming stripped 3 bases from V and 6 bases from J, with 23 bases between. In germline, CDR1 is MDHEN, CDR2 SYDVKM.

CDR3 coding DNA: TGTGCCAGCTCCCCTCAGTTCCGGAACCAAGAGACCCAGTACTTC. Translation: CASSPQFRNQETQYF. V usage is TRBV18 and J usage is TRBJ2-5; no firm D call. Trimming stripped 6 bases from V and 0 bases from J, with 14 bases between. The CDR3 loop spans 15 amino acids. Germline values: CDR1 KGHSH, CDR2 LQKENI.

To note about this clone: In the same sample, other DNA sequences code for this CDR3. This chain joins TRBV7-2 and TRBJ1-1; D remains ambiguous. CDR1 is SGHTA, CDR2 FQGNSA, per germline. V lost 2 bases to trimming and J lost 0 bases, with 7 bases between them. This CDR3 region has 14 residues. The CDR3 nucleotides read TGTGCCAGCAGCTTAAGGGCGCTGAACACTGAAGCTTTCTTT. This translates into CASSLRALNTEAFF. Complete variable domain (other parts from reference TRBV7-2 and TRBJ1-1): GAGVSQSPSNKVTEKGKDVELRCDPISGHTALYWYRQSLGQGLEFLIYFQGNSAPDKSGLPSDRFSAERTGGSVSTLTIQRTQQEDSAVYLCASSLRALNTEAFFGQGTRLTVV.

The V gene is TRBV28, the J gene TRBJ2-3; D gene ambiguous. Germline V CDR1 and CDR2: MDHEN, SYDVKM. The CDR3 totals 11 residues. Trimming shortened V by 8 bases and J by 4 bases, and 7 bases separated the two germline ends. The CDR3 coding sequence is TGTGCCAGCGGCTCCTCAGATACGCAGTATTTT. Translating it yields CASGSSDTQYF.